These 32 T cell receptor beta chains share one sample of origin, sequenced in a study of T-cell reconstitution after alpha-beta-depleted transplantation in children listed by TCRdb under 2016. Libraries were made using PCR. TCRdb shows the sequencer as Illumina HiSeq 2500. To normalize quantification of the TCRbeta repertoire, the TCR libraries were built with molecular barcoding that relied on unique molecular identifiers. TCRdb applied fastp at Q25 and MiXCR to the public reads, then kept only in-frame beta chains. Rows are unified per CDR3 protein, each entry keeping the most common DNA and genes. The sample table records about 500,000 distinct CDR3 sequences; roughly an eighth of these occur just once. The ten top clones hold 14% of the sample. In the paper's terms, the treatment or condition label means: allogeneic hematopoietic cell transplantation with graft depleted of TCRalphabeta T cells and CD19 B cells.

The source was PBMCs, mostly from graft donor cells, collected 180 days after TCRalphabeta/CD19-depleted stem cell transplant. Receptors originate from a female patient aged 2-9 years who had a stem cell transplant for aplastic anemia, so the T cells may come from the graft donor.

This clonotype was seen a few times. This chain uses TRBV9 with TRBJ2-3; 8 bases fit TRBD2. Germline trimming cut 0 bases from V and 3 bases from J; bases unmatched to any gene: 6. The germline CDR1 and CDR2 sequences are SGDLS and YYNGEE. CDR3 length equals 16 residues. The CDR3 reads CASSVVPAGATDTQYF. The CDR3 DNA follows: TGTGCCAGCAGCGTAGTACCAGCGGGAGCTACAGATACGCAGTATTTT.

The sample holds many counts of this clonotype. This sequence joins TRBV7-6 and TRBJ2-7; a possible D gene is TRBD2 (5 bases). Between the trimmed V and J ends, which lost 5 bases and 5 bases, there was a span of 7 bases. CDR1 and CDR2 from the germline V gene are SGHVS and FNYEAQ. CDR3 length: 11 residues. CDR3 sequence (DNA): TGTGCCAGCAGCGATAGCGACGAGCAGTACTTC. Translated, it gives CASSDSDEQYF.

The table lists this clonotype with a count of one. This chain uses TRBV10-3 with TRBJ2-7; possibly TRBD1 for D (6 bases). This CDR3 has 16 amino acids. Looked up from germline, CDR1 is ENHRY and CDR2 is SYGVKD. V lost 0 bases, J lost 6 bases, and 18 bases lay in between. In nucleotides, the CDR3 is TGTGCCATCAGTGAGTCGAGGGACACCGGTAAATGCGAGCAGTACTTC. It specifies CAISESRDTGKCEQYF.

V and J are TRBV12-3 or TRBV12-4 and TRBJ1-2, with TRBD1 matching over 10 bases. Trimming at V came to 1 base and at J to 7 bases, leaving 6 bases not matched to a gene. There are 15 residues in the CDR3. CDR3 bases: TGTGCCAGCAGTTTAGAGGGACAGGGGAGGAGTGGCTACACCTTC. As protein: CASSLEGQGRSGYTF.

This clonotype turned up a few times. This chain connects TRBV5-1 to TRBJ2-3; D is unresolved. Germline V gene data show CDR1 as SGHRS and CDR2 as YFSETQ. V lost 0 bases, J lost 0 bases, and 11 bases lay in between. The CDR3 has 16 amino acids. This CDR3 is CASSLATAPSTDTQYF. CDR3 nucleotide sequence: TGCGCCAGCAGCTTGGCCACAGCGCCTAGCACAGATACGCAGTATTTT.

This rearrangement joins TRBV13 to TRBJ2-6; 9 nucleotides match TRBD2. CDR1 and CDR2 (germline): PRHDT, FYEKMQ (reference sequence). The CDR3 runs to 18 residues. Trimming took 10 bases from V and 0 from J; bases not matched to a gene: 13. The CDR3 region is CAISSVAGEPSGANVLTF. The CDR3 DNA follows: TGTGCCATCAGTTCCGTAGCGGGAGAACCCTCTGGGGCCAACGTCCTGACTTTC.

The chain carries TRBV27 and TRBJ1-1; a weak D match, TRBD1 (5 bases). The V and J ends lost 3 bases and 1 base respectively, with 12 bases between them. The CDR3 extends over 15 amino acids. From germline, CDR1 is MNHEY and CDR2 SMNVEV (reference sequence). The CDR3 region is CASSFRQRGNTEAFF. CDR3 coding DNA: TGTGCCAGCAGTTTCCGACAGCGGGGGAACACTGAAGCTTTCTTT.

This clonotype appeared many times. V gene TRBV5-1 combines with J gene TRBJ2-5; D unresolved. Between the trimmed V and J ends, which lost 4 bases and 2 bases, there was a span of 12 bases. CDR1 is SGHRS and CDR2 is YFSETQ in the germline V gene. The CDR3 runs 14 residues. As DNA, the CDR3 is TGCGCCAGCAGCCTGGACGGTTGGCAAGAGACCCAGTACTTC. This codes for CASSLDGWQETQYF.

At least ten counts were recorded for this clonotype. The chain combines TRBV28 with TRBJ2-7; possibly TRBD1 for D (6 bases). The CDR3 runs to 13 residues. Trimming stripped 5 bases from V and 3 bases from J, with 11 bases between. The germline gives CDR1 MDHEN, CDR2 SYDVKM. CDR3 in DNA: TGTGCCAGCAGTCAAGGACAGATCTACGAGCAGTACTTC. Translated, it gives CASSQGQIYEQYF.

There are a few counts of this clonotype. This chain links TRBV20-1 with TRBJ1-3, with D unresolved. Trimming removed 0 bases at V and 7 bases at J, with 10 bases between. The CDR3 has 13 amino acids. The germline gives CDR1 DFQATT, CDR2 SNEGSKA (reference sequence). CDR3 coding DNA: TGCAGTGCTAGAGACCCCGACGAGAACACCATATATTTT. Its translation: CSARDPDENTIYF.

V and J are TRBV7-6 and TRBJ2-3, with a tentative D call TRBD2 (6 bases). Deletions cut 5 bases from V and 15 bases from J, with 18 bases between. In germline, CDR1 is SGHVS, CDR2 FNYEAQ. CDR3 size: 12 residues. The DNA for the CDR3 is TGTGCCAGCAGCGGCCGGGACTTGGTTCTCTATTTT. It yields the protein CASSGRDLVLYF.

This clonotype was picked up a small number of times. The genes are TRBV18 and TRBJ2-1; TRBD2 aligns across 9 bases. J was trimmed by 2 bases and V by 2 bases; bases with no gene match: 1. The CDR3 runs to 15 residues. Germline CDR1 and CDR2: KGHSH and LQKENI. CDR3 DNA sequence: TGTGCCAGCTCACCAGCGGGAGGGCCCTACAATGAGCAGTTCTTC. Translation: CASSPAGGPYNEQFF.

The count of this clonotype is one. The chain carries TRBV19 and TRBJ1-5; D possibly corresponds to TRBD1 (6 bases). The CDR3 length is 14 residues. Germline V gene sequence: CDR1 LNHDA, CDR2 SQIVND (reference sequence). The V and J ends lost 5 bases and 7 bases respectively, with 15 bases between them. The DNA of the CDR3 is TGTGCCAGTAGTCTGAACAGGGCTGGGCAGCCCCAGCATTTT. The encoded protein is CASSLNRAGQPQHF.

This clonotype was seen only a few times. The rearrangement uses TRBV7-2 and TRBJ1-1; no reliable D call. This CDR3 comprises 15 residues. V dropped 4 bases and J dropped 1 base, with 13 bases sitting between them. CDR1 and CDR2 from the germline V gene are SGHTA and FQGNSA. For the CDR3, the DNA is TGTGCCAGCAGCTCCGCGCCCCGACAGAACACTGAAGCTTTCTTT. Protein: CASSSAPRQNTEAFF.

This clonotype was found a few times. The J gene is TRBJ1-1, the V gene TRBV7-2, with D maybe TRBD1 (6 bases). The germline V gene has CDR1 SGHTA and CDR2 FQGNSA. The CDR3 contains 15 residues. Trimming cost V 7 bases and J 0 bases, with 15 bases left between them. CDR3 in amino acids: CASTLGGTVNTEAFF. Written as DNA, the CDR3 is TGTGCCAGCACCCTAGGGGGGACGGTGAACACTGAAGCTTTCTTT.

This clonotype was seen a handful of times. This chain connects TRBV6-1 to TRBJ1-2, with 12 nucleotides matching TRBD1. Trimming removed 7 bases from V and 6 bases from J; junction bases left unmatched: 9. CDR3 length: 15 residues. Germline V gives CDR1 MNHNS, CDR2 SASEGT. CDR3 sequence (DNA): TGTGCCAGCAAGCTGGGACAGGGGGCGCTCGATGGCTACACCTTC. Protein sequence: CASKLGQGALDGYTF.

The DNA of the CDR3 is TGCGCCAGCAGCCCTACGACTAGCGCGCTGTTGGAGCAGTTCTTC. This translates into CASSPTTSALLEQFF. This chain connects TRBV5-1 to TRBJ2-1, with TRBD2 matching 8 bases. Germline trimming cut 4 bases from V and 10 bases from J; bases unmatched to any gene: 13. Looked up from germline, CDR1 is SGHRS and CDR2 is YFSETQ. The CDR3 covers 15 residues.

This clonotype was recorded a few times. The CDR3 DNA reads as TGTGCCAGCAGCCCATCTCTCTTGGCCTCCTACGAGCAGTACTTC. Amino acid sequence: CASSPSLLASYEQYF. The chain uses TRBV6-2 or TRBV6-3 and TRBJ2-7; D unclear. Trimming cost V 6 bases and J 0 bases, with 15 bases left between them. The CDR3 extends over 15 amino acids. CDR1 is MNHEY, CDR2 SVGEGT, per germline.

This clonotype was recorded many times. V usage is TRBV28 and J usage is TRBJ2-7, with D unresolved. V was pared by 4 bases and J by 2 bases, with 21 bases between. Germline loops: CDR1 MDHEN, CDR2 SYDVKM. The CDR3 is 17 amino acids. DNA of the CDR3: TGTGCCAGCAGTTCCGAAGCCCCGACAAGCCGAACCTACGAGCAGTACTTC. Its translation is CASSSEAPTSRTYEQYF.

V usage is TRBV20-1 and J usage is TRBJ2-1; possibly TRBD2 for D (7 bases). Germline V lookup: CDR1 DFQATT, CDR2 SNEGSKA (reference sequence). V lost 3 bases and J 3 bases, leaving 18 bases between the germline ends. CDR3 length: 16 amino acids. CDR3 amino acids: CSASNLGGAVYNEQFF. The CDR3 DNA reads TGCAGTGCTAGTAATCTTGGGGGGGCAGTCTACAATGAGCAGTTCTTC.

In its sample, this clonotype was seen a few times. The CDR3 loop is CSVEAGAEKLFF. As DNA, the CDR3 is TGCAGCGTTGAAGCAGGGGCTGAAAAACTGTTTTTT. J is TRBJ1-4 and V is TRBV29-1; TRBD1 might be the D (6 bases). The CDR3 is 12 residues long. V was shortened by 1 base and J by 7 bases, with 7 bases between the two germline ends. The germline V gene has CDR1 SQVTM and CDR2 ANQGSEA. Using reference TRBV29-1 and TRBJ1-4 for the parts outside the CDR3, the full variable domain is SAVISQKPSRDICQRGTSLTIQCQVDSQVTMMFWYRQQPGQSLTLIATANQGSEATYESGFVIDKFPISRPNLTFSTLTVSNMSPEDSSIYLCSVEAGAEKLFFGSGTQLSVL.

This clonotype came up a few times. J is TRBJ1-3 and V is TRBV28, with unresolved D. Trimming stripped 8 bases from V and 2 bases from J, with 16 bases between. This CDR3 has 15 amino acids. CDR1 MDHEN and CDR2 SYDVKM come from the germline V gene. Here the CDR3 DNA reads TGTGCCAGCTACACGGGCAGTGCAGCTGGAAACACCATATATTTT. Translated, it gives CASYTGSAAGNTIYF.

The rearrangement joins TRBV29-1 to TRBJ2-3; D is perhaps TRBD2 (6 bases). V lost 5 bases and J 4 bases, leaving 19 bases between the germline ends. Per the germline V gene, CDR1 is SQVTM and CDR2 is ANQGSEA. CDR3 length equals 15 residues. The CDR3 here is CSVNLLGLQPDTQYF. The CDR3 DNA follows: TGCAGCGTTAACTTGTTGGGACTGCAACCAGATACGCAGTATTTT.

In its sample, this clonotype was seen a few times. This rearrangement joins TRBV11-2 to TRBJ1-4, with 8 bases lining up with TRBD1. Germline trimming cut 0 bases from V and 9 bases from J; bases unmatched to any gene: 21. Germline-derived CDR1 and CDR2 are SGHAT and FQNNGV. The CDR3 is made up of 20 amino acids. CDR3 DNA: TGTGCCAGCAGCTTAGATAAGACAGGGGAGAACGAGCCGACGTTCAAAAAACTGTTTTTT. The encoded protein is CASSLDKTGENEPTFKKLFF.

This rearrangement joins TRBV6-2 or TRBV6-3 to TRBJ2-5, with TRBD1 identical over 11 bases. Germline V gives CDR1 MNHEY, CDR2 SVGEGT. After removal of 0 bases from V and 2 bases from J, the junction contained 11 bases not matched to a gene. CDR3 length equals 19 residues. In DNA form, the CDR3 reads TGTGCCAGCAGTTACTCGGTCGCCAGGACAGGGGGCAGGCAAGAGACCCAGTACTTC. It translates to CASSYSVARTGGRQETQYF.

This clonotype was seen only a few times. V is TRBV20-1 and J is TRBJ1-4; D ambiguous. Trimming removed 2 bases from V and 0 bases from J, with 13 bases in between. This CDR3 is 16 amino acids long. Looked up from germline, CDR1 is DFQATT and CDR2 is SNEGSKA (reference sequence). This CDR3 reads CSARPIPSSTNEKLFF. In DNA, the CDR3 is TGCAGTGCTAGACCAATACCGTCGTCAACTAATGAAAAACTGTTTTTT.

The chain is built from TRBV19 and TRBJ2-1; weak D call: TRBD2 (6 bases). The CDR3 sequence is 17 residues long. The germline gives CDR1 LNHDA, CDR2 SQIVND (reference sequence). The V and J ends lost 7 bases and 0 bases respectively, with 19 bases between them. For the CDR3, the DNA is TGTGCCAGTAATGGAGGGTCGACACGGAGCTCCTACAATGAGCAGTTCTTC. It translates to CASNGGSTRSSYNEQFF.

This clonotype appeared a few times. The chain carries TRBV7-9 and TRBJ2-7, with D tentatively TRBD2 (5 bases). Germline V gene sequence: CDR1 SEHNR, CDR2 FQNEAQ (reference sequence). The germline V and J ends were trimmed by 5 bases and 7 bases, with 18 bases remaining between them. The CDR3 runs 14 residues. The CDR3 loop reads CASSLDAARVEQYF. In DNA, the CDR3 is TGTGCCAGCAGCCTAGACGCCGCGAGGGTGGAGCAGTACTTC.

This rearrangement joins TRBV7-6 to TRBJ2-1; the D is unclear. Germline loops: CDR1 SGHVS, CDR2 FNYEAQ. This CDR3 has 12 residues. V shed 2 bases and J shed 10 bases, with 9 bases lying between them. The DNA for the CDR3 is TGTGCCAGCAGCTTAAATTCGGGCGAGCAGTTCTTC. Translation: CASSLNSGEQFF.

With respect to this clonotype: An end of the junction differs from the germline gene, which may be a read error. The CDR3 protein is CSARGAVYSYTF. CDR3 bases: TGCAGTGCTAGGGGGGCAGTCTATAGCTACACCTTC. The chain recombines TRBV20-1 with TRBJ1-2; weak D call: TRBD1 (6 bases). This CDR3 is built from 12 residues. The germline CDR1 and CDR2 sequences are DFQATT and SNEGSKA (reference sequence).

The chain carries TRBV6-1 and TRBJ1-3; D is ambiguous. The CDR3 has 17 residues. The germline gives CDR1 MNHNS, CDR2 SASEGT. V shed 6 bases and J shed 0 bases, with 18 bases lying between them. CDR3 DNA: TGTGCCAGCAGAAATTGGGGATACCCAAACTCTGGAAACACCATATATTTT. Amino acid sequence: CASRNWGYPNSGNTIYF.

This clonotype came up a few times. The chain employs TRBV12-5 and TRBJ1-5, with TRBD1 as a possible D gene (6 bases). This CDR3 has 17 amino acids. Deletions cut 0 bases from V and 3 bases from J, with 15 bases between. From germline, CDR1 is LGHNT and CDR2 FRNRAP. This CDR3 reads CASGLVHPRGNNQPQHF. For the CDR3, the DNA is TGTGCTAGTGGTTTGGTACACCCCAGGGGTAACAATCAGCCCCAGCATTTT.